Listed below are T cell receptor beta chains from one sample, sequenced in a study of cytomegalovirus exposure and HLA in healthy donors. The repertoire was sequenced with immunoSEQ multiplex PCR; TCRdb's copy has only in-frame clones and lacks some. The table lists 150,000 to 200,000 clones, around 83% of them singletons, with 1.7% in the top ten. The sample consisted of PBMCs. Source of these receptors: a man aged 40-49 years in good health and CMV-seropositive. The CDR3 runs from the conserved cysteine through the conserved F or W. A D gene is named only where the DNA matches it firmly. The size field is filled for only some rows; it gives once, few, many or a size class.

clone size: -
J gene: TRBJ1-1
V gene: TRBV2
D gene: TRBD1
CDR3 length: 11
CDR3 DNA: TGTGCCAGCGGGCAGGGGGCGTATGCTTTCTTT
CDR3 protein: CASGQGAYAFF

clone size: -
J gene: TRBJ1-6
V gene: TRBV21-1
D gene: -
CDR3 length: 20
CDR3 DNA: TGTGCCAGCAGCAAAAACTTCGGGACAGGGGAGGCGATAGGTAATTCACCCCTCCACTTT
CDR3 protein: CASSKNFGTGEAIGNSPLHF

clone size: once
J gene: TRBJ1-3
V gene: TRBV9
D gene: -
CDR3 length: 13
CDR3 DNA: TGTGCCAGCAGTCAAGGACAGGGAAACACCATATATTTT
CDR3 protein: CASSQGQGNTIYF

clone size: once
J gene: TRBJ2-1
V gene: TRBV11-3
D gene: TRBD2
CDR3 length: 15
CDR3 DNA: TGTGCCAGCAGCTTAGGTGTTAGCGGGAGAGCCGAGCAGTTCTTC
CDR3 protein: CASSLGVSGRAEQFF

clone size: -
J gene: TRBJ2-3
V gene: TRBV2
D gene: TRBD2
CDR3 length: 16
CDR3 DNA: TGTGCCAGCAGGCTCCTAGCGGGGGGGCGCACAGATACGCAGTATTTT
CDR3 protein: CASRLLAGGRTDTQYF

clone size: -
J gene: TRBJ2-3
V gene: TRBV5-1
D gene: TRBD2
CDR3 length: 15
CDR3 DNA: TGCGCCAGCGGTCCGACTAGCGGGGGGTCCTATACGCAGTATTTT
CDR3 protein: CASGPTSGGSYTQYF

clone size: -
J gene: TRBJ1-1
V gene: TRBV27
D gene: -
CDR3 length: 12
CDR3 DNA: TGTGCCAGCAGTACAGGGTCAACTGAAGCTTTCTTT
CDR3 protein: CASSTGSTEAFF

clone size: -
J gene: TRBJ2-7
V gene: TRBV11-2
D gene: -
CDR3 length: 15
CDR3 DNA: TGTGCCAGCAGCTTAGTTCGAGGGCCGGCCTACGAGCAGTACTTC
CDR3 protein: CASSLVRGPAYEQYF

clone size: -
J gene: TRBJ1-2
V gene: TRBV6-5
D gene: TRBD1
CDR3 length: 15
CDR3 DNA: TGTGCCAGCAGTTTCCCGGGACAGGGGAACGGCGGCTACACCTTC
CDR3 protein: CASSFPGQGNGGYTF

clone size: -
J gene: TRBJ2-1
V gene: TRBV7-6
D gene: TRBD2
CDR3 length: 16
CDR3 DNA: TGTGCCAGCAGCATACCGGGACTAGCGGGATCCAATGAGCAGTTCTTC
CDR3 protein: CASSIPGLAGSNEQFF

clone size: -
J gene: TRBJ2-1
V gene: TRBV28
D gene: TRBD2
CDR3 length: 18
CDR3 DNA: TGTGCCAGCAGTACCGCCACCGCTAGCGGGAGGTCCTACAATGAGCAGTTCTTC
CDR3 protein: CASSTATASGRSYNEQFF

clone size: -
J gene: TRBJ2-7
V gene: TRBV7-9
D gene: TRBD1
CDR3 length: 16
CDR3 DNA: TGTTCCAGCAGCTTATTCCCAGGGGACAGCTCCTACGAGCAGTACTTC
CDR3 protein: CSSSLFPGDSSYEQYF

clone size: -
J gene: TRBJ2-7
V gene: TRBV25-1
D gene: TRBD2
CDR3 length: 14
CDR3 DNA: TGTGCCAGCAGCTTGGGAGGGGACCTCTACGAGCAGTACTTC
CDR3 protein: CASSLGGDLYEQYF

clone size: -
J gene: TRBJ1-5
V gene: TRBV5-6
D gene: TRBD1
CDR3 length: 16
CDR3 DNA: TGTGCCAGCAGCTTGGGGAGGACAGGGAACAATCAGCCCCAGCATTTT
CDR3 protein: CASSLGRTGNNQPQHF

clone size: -
J gene: TRBJ2-7
V gene: TRBV27
D gene: -
CDR3 length: 13
CDR3 DNA: TGTGCCAGCAGTTTAGGAGGCTCCTACGAGCAGTACTTC
CDR3 protein: CASSLGGSYEQYF

clone size: -
J gene: TRBJ1-5
V gene: TRBV6-5
D gene: -
CDR3 length: 16
CDR3 DNA: TGTGCCAGCAGTTACGGGGGGAAGCGTAGCAATCAGCCCCAGCATTTT
CDR3 protein: CASSYGGKRSNQPQHF

clone size: -
J gene: TRBJ2-7
V gene: TRBV7-2
D gene: TRBD2
CDR3 length: 14
CDR3 DNA: TGTGCCAGCAGCCTGACTAGCGGGGGGTACGAGCAGTACTTC
CDR3 protein: CASSLTSGGYEQYF

clone size: -
J gene: TRBJ2-3
V gene: TRBV13
D gene: -
CDR3 length: 19
CDR3 DNA: TGTGCCAGCACTTCCACGAGATCCCGGGACTACAGGGAAAGAGATACGCAGTATTTT
CDR3 protein: CASTSTRSRDYRERDTQYF

clone size: -
J gene: TRBJ2-6
V gene: TRBV30
D gene: TRBD2
CDR3 length: 18
CDR3 DNA: TGTGCCTGGAGTGTCAATCTCGGTGTCCTCGGGGGGGCCAACGGCCTGACTTTC
CDR3 protein: CAWSVNLGVLGGANGLTF

clone size: -
J gene: TRBJ1-4
V gene: TRBV28
D gene: -
CDR3 length: 12
CDR3 DNA: TGTGCCAGCAGAACCTCGGGGGAAAAACTGTTTTTT
CDR3 protein: CASRTSGEKLFF

clone size: -
J gene: TRBJ2-7
V gene: TRBV5-1
D gene: -
CDR3 length: 12
CDR3 DNA: TGCGCCAGCGGTACAGTCTCCTACGAGCAGTACTTC
CDR3 protein: CASGTVSYEQYF

clone size: -
J gene: TRBJ2-3
V gene: TRBV6-6
D gene: TRBD1
CDR3 length: 16
CDR3 DNA: TGTGCCAGCAGCCGCCAAACAGGGGCGGGCCTGGATACGCAGTATTTT
CDR3 protein: CASSRQTGAGLDTQYF

clone size: -
J gene: TRBJ2-4
V gene: TRBV5-1
D gene: TRBD1
CDR3 length: 17
CDR3 DNA: TGCGCCAGCAGCTCCCTTACAGGGGCCAGGAGCGAAAACATTCAGTACTTC
CDR3 protein: CASSSLTGARSENIQYF

clone size: -
J gene: TRBJ1-1
V gene: TRBV6-5
D gene: -
CDR3 length: 11
CDR3 DNA: TGTGCCAGCTTCATGAACACTGAAGCTTTCTTT
CDR3 protein: CASFMNTEAFF

clone size: -
J gene: TRBJ2-6
V gene: TRBV9
D gene: -
CDR3 length: 17
CDR3 DNA: TGTGCCAGCAGCGTAGAACAGCCCATCTCTGGGGCCAACGGCCTGACTTTC
CDR3 protein: CASSVEQPISGANGLTF

clone size: -
J gene: TRBJ2-5
V gene: TRBV20-1
D gene: -
CDR3 length: 11
CDR3 DNA: TGCAGTCCCCATCTAGGAGAGACCCAGTACTTC
CDR3 protein: CSPHLGETQYF

clone size: -
J gene: TRBJ1-3
V gene: TRBV9
D gene: -
CDR3 length: 16
CDR3 DNA: TGTGCCAGCAGCGTAGGGCCGGGGTCGACTGGAAACACCATATATTTT
CDR3 protein: CASSVGPGSTGNTIYF

clone size: once
J gene: TRBJ1-3
V gene: TRBV11-2
D gene: -
CDR3 length: 13
CDR3 DNA: TGTGCCAGCAGCTCGAGCTCTGGAAACACCATATATTTT
CDR3 protein: CASSSSSGNTIYF

clone size: -
J gene: TRBJ1-1
V gene: TRBV18
D gene: TRBD1
CDR3 length: 13
CDR3 DNA: TGTGCCAGCGCTGGACAGGCGAACACTGAAGCTTTCTTT
CDR3 protein: CASAGQANTEAFF

clone size: -
J gene: TRBJ2-7
V gene: TRBV6-1
D gene: TRBD2
CDR3 length: 14
CDR3 DNA: TGTGCCAGCATTTTTTCTAGCGGGCCCTACGAGCAGTACTTC
CDR3 protein: CASIFSSGPYEQYF

clone size: -
J gene: TRBJ2-1
V gene: TRBV30
D gene: TRBD2
CDR3 length: 18
CDR3 DNA: TGTGCCTGGACCTCCGGTGGTAGCGGGAGGTACTCCTACAATGAGCAGTTCTTC
CDR3 protein: CAWTSGGSGRYSYNEQFF

clone size: once
J gene: TRBJ2-1
V gene: TRBV7-9
D gene: TRBD1
CDR3 length: 15
CDR3 DNA: TGTTCCAGCAGCGGAGAGGGACAGGGATACAATGAGCAGTTCTTC
CDR3 protein: CSSSGEGQGYNEQFF

clone size: few
J gene: TRBJ1-1
V gene: TRBV9
D gene: TRBD1
CDR3 length: 12
CDR3 DNA: TGTGCCAGCAGCGCGGAAGGGGGCGAAGCTTTCTTT
CDR3 protein: CASSAEGGEAFF

clone size: -
J gene: TRBJ1-3
V gene: TRBV12-5
D gene: -
CDR3 length: 15
CDR3 DNA: TGTGCTAGTGGTTCCCGACTCAACTCTGGAAACACCATATATTTT
CDR3 protein: CASGSRLNSGNTIYF

clone size: -
J gene: TRBJ2-1
V gene: TRBV18
D gene: -
CDR3 length: 16
CDR3 DNA: TGTGCCAGCTCACCACCGGTCAAGAGCTCCTACAATGAGCAGTTCTTC
CDR3 protein: CASSPPVKSSYNEQFF

clone size: -
J gene: TRBJ2-7
V gene: TRBV2
D gene: -
CDR3 length: 15
CDR3 DNA: TGTGCCAGCAGTGAGACGGCAGGGTGGTCCTACGAGCAGTACTTC
CDR3 protein: CASSETAGWSYEQYF

clone size: once
J gene: TRBJ2-2
V gene: TRBV15
D gene: TRBD1
CDR3 length: 15
CDR3 DNA: TGTGCCACCAGCAGAGCCGACAGGGTTGACGGGGAGCTGTTTTTT
CDR3 protein: CATSRADRVDGELFF

clone size: -
J gene: TRBJ2-7
V gene: TRBV18
D gene: TRBD2
CDR3 length: 18
CDR3 DNA: TGTGCCAGCTCCCGGCGACTAGCGGGAGGGTCATCCCCCTACGAGCAGTACTTC
CDR3 protein: CASSRRLAGGSSPYEQYF

clone size: once
J gene: TRBJ1-2
V gene: TRBV6-5
D gene: -
CDR3 length: 12
CDR3 DNA: TGTGCCAGCAGACTGGGGCCCTCCGGCTACACCTTC
CDR3 protein: CASRLGPSGYTF

clone size: -
J gene: TRBJ2-1
V gene: TRBV6-6
D gene: -
CDR3 length: 16
CDR3 DNA: TGTGCCAGCAGTTACTCTACTAGCAGCCTCTACAATGAGCAGTTCTTC
CDR3 protein: CASSYSTSSLYNEQFF

clone size: -
J gene: TRBJ1-4
V gene: TRBV28
D gene: TRBD1
CDR3 length: 15
CDR3 DNA: TGTGCCAGCAGTTTTCAGGGGGCGGTGGGAGAAAAACTGTTTTTT
CDR3 protein: CASSFQGAVGEKLFF

clone size: -
J gene: TRBJ2-3
V gene: TRBV11-2
D gene: TRBD2
CDR3 length: 18
CDR3 DNA: TGTGCCAGCAGTTATAGAGTCGCGACTAGCGGAGGGGCAGATACGCAGTATTTT
CDR3 protein: CASSYRVATSGGADTQYF

clone size: once
J gene: TRBJ2-1
V gene: TRBV7-3
D gene: TRBD2
CDR3 length: 12
CDR3 DNA: TGTGCCAGCAGCTTATGGGGAGGGGAGCAGTTCTTC
CDR3 protein: CASSLWGGEQFF

clone size: -
J gene: TRBJ2-7
V gene: TRBV4-3
D gene: TRBD2
CDR3 length: 14
CDR3 DNA: TGCGCCAGCAGCCACGATGGGACTAGCGGCGAGCAGTACTTC
CDR3 protein: CASSHDGTSGEQYF

clone size: -
J gene: TRBJ2-1
V gene: TRBV2
D gene: TRBD2
CDR3 length: 17
CDR3 DNA: TGTGCCAGCGGGACGCTCTTCTCGACTAGCGGGAGGGCTCCGCAGTTCTTC
CDR3 protein: CASGTLFSTSGRAPQFF

clone size: few
J gene: TRBJ2-2
V gene: TRBV6-1
D gene: TRBD2
CDR3 length: 15
CDR3 DNA: TGTGCCAGCTCCGTACTAGCGGAGGGCACCGGGGAGCTGTTTTTT
CDR3 protein: CASSVLAEGTGELFF

clone size: -
J gene: TRBJ1-2
V gene: TRBV19
D gene: -
CDR3 length: 13
CDR3 DNA: TGTGCCAGTAGTATGGTGGGGGCAGGTGGCTACACCTTC
CDR3 protein: CASSMVGAGGYTF

clone size: -
J gene: TRBJ2-7
V gene: TRBV18
D gene: -
CDR3 length: 16
CDR3 DNA: TGTGCCAGCCGACAAATCCCGTCAGGGCGGACCTACGAGCAGTACTTC
CDR3 protein: CASRQIPSGRTYEQYF

clone size: -
J gene: TRBJ2-1
V gene: TRBV7-2
D gene: -
CDR3 length: 16
CDR3 DNA: TGTGCCAGCAGCTTAGCCGGGCGGGAAAGTACGCATGAGCAGTTCTTC
CDR3 protein: CASSLAGRESTHEQFF

clone size: -
J gene: TRBJ2-3
V gene: TRBV5-1
D gene: -
CDR3 length: 15
CDR3 DNA: TGCGCCAGCAGCTTGGTGGTAGCGCAATCAGATACGCAGTATTTT
CDR3 protein: CASSLVVAQSDTQYF

clone size: once
J gene: TRBJ2-3
V gene: TRBV10-3
D gene: TRBD2
CDR3 length: 16
CDR3 DNA: TGTGCCATCAGTAAAACTAGCGGGTCCGGAGAGGATACGCAGTATTTT
CDR3 protein: CAISKTSGSGEDTQYF

clone size: -
J gene: TRBJ2-7
V gene: TRBV4-3
D gene: -
CDR3 length: 16
CDR3 DNA: TGCGCCAGCAGCCAAGATGGCAGCGGAGCCCCCTCCGAGCAGTACTTC
CDR3 protein: CASSQDGSGAPSEQYF

clone size: -
J gene: TRBJ2-3
V gene: TRBV19
D gene: TRBD1
CDR3 length: 16
CDR3 DNA: TGTGCCAGTAGTAGTCGGACAGGGGGCGGCACAGATACGCAGTATTTT
CDR3 protein: CASSSRTGGGTDTQYF

clone size: -
J gene: TRBJ2-7
V gene: TRBV27
D gene: TRBD1
CDR3 length: 12
CDR3 DNA: TGTGCCATCGGACAGGGAGGTGGCGAGCAGTACTTC
CDR3 protein: CAIGQGGGEQYF

clone size: -
J gene: TRBJ1-2
V gene: TRBV9
D gene: TRBD1
CDR3 length: 15
CDR3 DNA: TGTGCCAGCAGCACCCACAGGGGAGGTGGCTATGGCTACACCTTC
CDR3 protein: CASSTHRGGGYGYTF

clone size: -
J gene: TRBJ2-3
V gene: TRBV30
D gene: -
CDR3 length: 13
CDR3 DNA: TGTGCCTGGAGCGGGAGTAGCACAGATACGCAGTATTTT
CDR3 protein: CAWSGSSTDTQYF